The sequence of this T cell receptor beta chain was determined in a study of T cell repertoires in cytomegalovirus infection (dated by TCRdb to the late 2010s). General notes on the study: Because public TCR beta signatures pointed to carriage of CMV infection together with the matching HLA type, the HLA type of each donor mattered for the analysis. The investigation overall reported the following: In both this cohort and an independent cohort of 352 donors, the cumulative frequency of public TCR beta family members distinguished carriers of CMV infection plus the relevant HLA type. The ex vivo response was dominated by HLA-C-restricted CMV-specific TCR beta clonotypes, which also provided the single most frequent clonotype in two of eight donors.

Reading the germline V gene gives CDR1 SNHLY and CDR2 FYNNEI. The CDR3, from cysteine to phenylalanine, totals 12 residues. The CDR3 DNA has 36 bases and is translated from base 1. V and J lose 7 bases and 1 base, and a span of 8 bases separates them. Instrument used: Illumina HiSeq 1500. The raw public data were reprocessed by TCRdb itself: fastp quality trimming at Q25, MiXCR clonotype calling, in-frame beta chains only. Entries are consolidated by CDR3 protein sequence, retaining the most common genes and DNA. In all, the sample holds around 530,000 distinct CDR3 sequences, and 16% of those were seen once. The biggest ten clones account for around 25% of the sample. This clonotype was picked up a small number of times. What antigen it recognizes has not been identified. Per-nucleotide qualities are absent, and no much larger clonotype sits a single base away.

The clonotype originates from a human donor in good health (CMV status not recorded). Some clones in this sample may be carry-over from other donors' samples. What was sequenced was CD8+ T cells from PBMCs. The receptor chain draws on TRBV2 and TRBJ2-7; confidence is insufficient to name the D gene. The CDR3 corresponds to CASKFRSYEQYF. The nucleotides read TGTGCCAGCAAGTTCCGGTCCTACGAGCAGTACTTC.